This T cell receptor (beta chain) was retrieved from a study of T cells after yellow fever vaccination (dated by TCRdb to the late 2010s). In the study overall: The SMART-Seq v4 Ultra Low Input RNA kit was used to prepare libraries from fractions with low cell numbers. To follow T-cell clones before and after both primary and booster YFV17D yellow fever vaccination, bulk TCR alpha and beta repertoires underwent longitudinal sequencing. Bulk PBMC replicates and cell subsets were isolated from blood drawn at multiple timepoints before and after both primary and secondary immunization. Two healthy male donors made up the cohort, one aged 18 to 29 years and the other aged 30 to 40 years. General findings and caveats noted by the study authors: Only a couple of donors were included in the study, so the extent to which the findings can be generalized is limited. Most clones expanded after primary vaccination (about 96% of CD4 and about 85% of CD8) were re-detected after the booster, suggesting that broad memory maintenance occurred. A small fraction of clonotypes appeared in both the CD4 and CD8 compartments, likely as a result of convergent recombination. Computational filtering was required because FACS-sorted repertoires could contain abundant contaminating clonotypes from the bulk population. The secondary T-cell response was found to be weaker but faster than the primary response, with a peak reached on day 5 rather than on day 15.

This specimen's treatment or condition label, per the study, means: live attenuated yellow fever vaccine strain. A standard Ficoll-Paque protocol was used to isolate PBMCs from peripheral blood. Dynabeads CD4 and CD8 positive selection kits were used to isolate the CD4 and CD8 T-cell fractions. TriZol was used to extract RNA from bulk PBMCs, CD4 and CD8 fractions, and dextramer-positive and dextramer-negative fractions. Synthesis of TCR cDNA relied on 5'RACE template switching, a step that introduced a universal primer site along with unique molecular identifiers. cDNA synthesis was primed from both the TCR alpha and TCR beta constant segments. Library amplification involved two PCR steps, and the second step added sample barcodes and sequencing adapters. Sequencing of libraries was performed on Illumina HiSeq 2500 (2x100 bp) or NovaSeq (2x150 bp). In the authors' own workflow: Reads were demultiplexed and collapsed into UMI consensus sequences with MIGEC, and V(D)J alignment was performed with MiXCR. Using edgeR on replicate PBMC samples, clonotypes were called vaccine-responding if FDR was below 0.01 and the log2 fold change was above 5 up to day 15. Each bulk clonotype received a CD4 or CD8 identity based on whether the sequenced CD4 or CD8 repertoire contained that clonotype at higher abundance. TCRdb applied fastp at Q25 and MiXCR to the public reads, then kept only in-frame beta chains. Each entry is one CDR3 protein sequence, shown with its most common DNA and genes. These V and J calls derive from TCRdb rather than the authors' analysis. Counted in this sample were around 50,000 distinct CDR3 sequences; roughly 7.3% of them appeared once. The biggest ten clones account for 28% of the sample.

CDR1 and CDR2 are drawn from the germline V gene (reference sequence): MNHEY, SMNVEV. V gives up 6 bases and J gives up 4 bases, and the segment between their germline ends measures 17 bases. Measured from the cysteine to the phenylalanine, the CDR3 is 15 residues long. Only the CDR3 region is kept as DNA, spanning 45 bases read in frame from base 1. Ten or more counts support this clonotype. This receptor's antigen is unknown. No much larger clonotype is one base removed from it; base qualities were not supplied. The chain couples TRBV27 to TRBJ2-3; tentative D gene TRBD2, with 5 bases matching. The source was CD8+ T cells sorted from PBMCs, collected roughly 14 days after the first yellow fever vaccination. The receptor was derived from a man aged 18 to 30 who received the YFV17D yellow fever vaccine. The CDR3 here reads CASSATGSLADTQYF. The nucleotide sequence is given as TGTGCCAGCAGCGCCACGGGATCATTGGCAGATACGCAGTATTTT.